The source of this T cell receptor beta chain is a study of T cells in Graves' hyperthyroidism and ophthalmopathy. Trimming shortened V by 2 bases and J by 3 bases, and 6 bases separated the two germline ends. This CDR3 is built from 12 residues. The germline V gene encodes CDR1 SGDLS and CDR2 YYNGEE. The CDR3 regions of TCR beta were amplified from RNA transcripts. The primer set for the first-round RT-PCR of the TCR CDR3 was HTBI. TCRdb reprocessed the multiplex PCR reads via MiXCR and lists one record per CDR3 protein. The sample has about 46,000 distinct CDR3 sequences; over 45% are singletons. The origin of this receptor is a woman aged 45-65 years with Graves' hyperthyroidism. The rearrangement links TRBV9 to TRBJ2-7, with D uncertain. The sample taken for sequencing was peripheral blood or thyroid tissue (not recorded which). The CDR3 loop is CASSVVDYEQYF. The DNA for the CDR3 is TGTGCCAGCAGCGTGGTTGACTACGAGCAGTACTTC.